The T cell receptor beta chain described here comes from a study of blood T cells in healthy people across ages. PCR was performed a second time for 7 to 11 cycles using a sample-barcoded 5' primer and a J-beta primer mix. MiXCR, run by TCRdb on the 5' RACE reads, gives a single entry per CDR3 protein. The sample yields some 1.5 million distinct CDR3 sequences, 25% to 30% seen once. In germline, CDR1 is DFQATT, CDR2 SNEGSKA (reference sequence). Trimming took 6 bases from V and 6 from J; bases not matched to a gene: 8. This CDR3 is built from 13 residues. In this sample, this clonotype turned up a few times.

The clonotype was recovered from a young woman in good health. The V gene is TRBV20-1, the J gene TRBJ1-2; 9 bases are shared with TRBD1. The sample taken for sequencing was blood. The CDR3 DNA follows: TGCAGTGCACGGACAGGGGTAATGGATGGCTACACCTTC. It specifies CSARTGVMDGYTF.